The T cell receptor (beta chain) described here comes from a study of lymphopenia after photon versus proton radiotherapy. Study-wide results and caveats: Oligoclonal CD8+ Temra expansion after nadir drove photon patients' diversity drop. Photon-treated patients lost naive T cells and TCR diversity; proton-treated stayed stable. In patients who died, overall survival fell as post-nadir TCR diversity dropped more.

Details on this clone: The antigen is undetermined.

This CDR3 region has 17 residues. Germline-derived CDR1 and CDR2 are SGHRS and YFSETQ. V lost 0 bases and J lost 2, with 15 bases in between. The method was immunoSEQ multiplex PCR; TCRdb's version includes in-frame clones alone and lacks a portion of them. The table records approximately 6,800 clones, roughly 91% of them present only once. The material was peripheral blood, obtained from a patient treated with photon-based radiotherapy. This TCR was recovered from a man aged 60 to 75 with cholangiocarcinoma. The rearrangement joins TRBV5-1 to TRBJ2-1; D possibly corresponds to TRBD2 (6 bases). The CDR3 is CASSLAGLQTTYNEQFF. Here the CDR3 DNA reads TGCGCCAGCAGCTTGGCAGGACTACAGACGACCTACAATGAGCAGTTCTTC.